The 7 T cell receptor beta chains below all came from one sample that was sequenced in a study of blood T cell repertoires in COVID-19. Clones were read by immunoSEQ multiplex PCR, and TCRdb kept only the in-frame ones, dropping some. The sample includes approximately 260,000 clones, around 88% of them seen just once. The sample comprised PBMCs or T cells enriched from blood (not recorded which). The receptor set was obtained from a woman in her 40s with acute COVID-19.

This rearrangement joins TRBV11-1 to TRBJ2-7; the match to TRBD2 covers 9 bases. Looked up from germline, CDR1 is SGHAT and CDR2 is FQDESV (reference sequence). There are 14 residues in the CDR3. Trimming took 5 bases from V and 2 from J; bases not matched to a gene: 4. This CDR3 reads CASSRTSATYEQYF. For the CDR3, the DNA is TGTGCCAGCAGCCGGACTAGCGCAACCTACGAGCAGTACTTC.

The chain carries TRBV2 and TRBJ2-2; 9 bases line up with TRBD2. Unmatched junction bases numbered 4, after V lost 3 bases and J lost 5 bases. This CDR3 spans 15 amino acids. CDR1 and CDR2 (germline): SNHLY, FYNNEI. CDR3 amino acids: CASSDNSGRTGELFF. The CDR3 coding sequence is TGTGCCAGCAGTGATAATAGCGGGAGAACCGGGGAGCTGTTTTTT.

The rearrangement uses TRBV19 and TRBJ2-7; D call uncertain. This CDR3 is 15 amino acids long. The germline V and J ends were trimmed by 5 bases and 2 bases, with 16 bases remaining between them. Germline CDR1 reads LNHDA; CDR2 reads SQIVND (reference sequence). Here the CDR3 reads CASSFLGATAYEQYF. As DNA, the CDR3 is TGTGCCAGTAGTTTCTTAGGAGCGACCGCCTACGAGCAGTACTTC.

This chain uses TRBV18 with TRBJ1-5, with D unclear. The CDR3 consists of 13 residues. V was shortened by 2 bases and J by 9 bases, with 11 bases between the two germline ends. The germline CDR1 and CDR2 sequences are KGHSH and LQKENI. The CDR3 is CASSPGPLRPQHF. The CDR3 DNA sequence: TGTGCCAGCTCACCAGGGCCCCTTCGGCCCCAGCATTTT.

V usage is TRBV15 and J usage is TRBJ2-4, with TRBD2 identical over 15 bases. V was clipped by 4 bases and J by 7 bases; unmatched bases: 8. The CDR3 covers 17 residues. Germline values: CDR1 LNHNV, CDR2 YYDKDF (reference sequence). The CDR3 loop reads CATSTDRTSGRGNIQYF. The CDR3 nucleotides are TGTGCCACCAGCACAGACCGGACTAGCGGGAGGGGTAACATTCAGTACTTC.

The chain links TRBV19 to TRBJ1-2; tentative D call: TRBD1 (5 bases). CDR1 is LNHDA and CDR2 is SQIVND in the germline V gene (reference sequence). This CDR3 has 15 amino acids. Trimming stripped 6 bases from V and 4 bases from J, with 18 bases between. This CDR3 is CASSNRPMQGYGYTF. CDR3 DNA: TGTGCCAGTAGCAATAGACCTATGCAGGGCTATGGCTACACCTTC.

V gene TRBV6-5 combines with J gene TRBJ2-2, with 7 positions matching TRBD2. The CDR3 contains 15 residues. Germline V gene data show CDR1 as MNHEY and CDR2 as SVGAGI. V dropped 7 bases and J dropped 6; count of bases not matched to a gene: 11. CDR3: CASTRRDREAGELFF. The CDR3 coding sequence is TGTGCCAGCACAAGAAGGGATCGGGAGGCCGGGGAGCTGTTTTTT.